Each of the 12 T cell receptor beta chains below was sequenced from the same sample in a study of spatial heterogeneity in lung cancer. TCRdb re-called the 5' RACE reads with MiXCR, one entry per CDR3 protein. The sample comprises under 4,500 distinct CDR3 sequences, approximately 30% of which are singletons, and about 14% rests with the top ten. Time point defined: sample taken at primary tumor resection. Sequencing covered unsorted whole RNA taken from tumor, nontumor lung or frozen PBMC. The sequenced sample was normal lung tissue next to the tumor, obtained at surgery. The receptors were gathered from a male donor with early-stage non-small cell lung cancer.

The V call is TRBV5-1, the J call TRBJ2-7; 7 nucleotides align to TRBD1. The ends lost 5 bases at V and 0 bases at J; junction bases unmatched: 5. The CDR3 has 14 residues. From germline, CDR1 is SGHRS and CDR2 YFSETQ. The CDR3 DNA follows: TGCGCCAGCAGACTCAGGGACAGCTCCTACGAGCAGTACTTC. Its protein product is CASRLRDSSYEQYF.

By sample share, this clonotype is medium-sized. The chain combines TRBV20-1 with TRBJ1-2, with 7 bases identical to TRBD1. Germline CDR1 DFQATT, CDR2 SNEGSKA (reference sequence). V trimming: 3 bases; J trimming: 3 bases; junction bases outside the gene matches: 7. The CDR3 covers 14 residues. In nucleotides, the CDR3 is TGCAGTGCTAGTAACCCAGGGGGGTACTATGGCTACACCTTC. Amino acid sequence: CSASNPGGYYGYTF.

The chain couples TRBV5-1 to TRBJ2-2; D is possibly TRBD2 (6 bases). V gave up 4 bases and J gave up 13 bases, with 14 bases separating them. The CDR3 loop spans 12 amino acids. Germline lookup yields CDR1 SGHRS and CDR2 YFSETQ. The CDR3 coding sequence is TGCGCCAGCAGCCCATACCAAGCGGGGCTGTTTTTT. This sequence encodes CASSPYQAGLFF.

This clonotype rates as medium-sized (0.01 to 0.1%). This chain uses TRBV20-1 with TRBJ1-1; no firm D call. The CDR3 sequence is 15 residues long. The ends were cut back, 6 bases at V and 2 bases at J, with 19 bases in the middle. Germline V gene data show CDR1 as DFQATT and CDR2 as SNEGSKA (reference sequence). The CDR3 reads CSAADPSFGNTEAFF. The CDR3 bases are TGCAGTGCGGCAGACCCCTCTTTCGGAAACACTGAAGCTTTCTTT.

This clonotype rates as medium-sized. V usage is TRBV6-6 and J usage is TRBJ2-7; D unresolved. The V and J ends lost 6 bases and 3 bases respectively, with 18 bases between them. CDR1 is MNHNY, CDR2 SVGAGI, per germline (reference sequence). The CDR3 length is 15 residues. CDR3 nucleotide sequence: TGTGCCAGCAGCCCTTCTATGGGCCTAAACTACGAGCAGTACGTC. It is translated as CASSPSMGLNYEQYV.

The gene calls are TRBV6-5 and TRBJ2-7; 14 bases agree with TRBD2. This CDR3 is 14 amino acids long. CDR1 and CDR2 from the germline V gene are MNHEY and SVGAGI. V was pared by 7 bases and J by 6 bases, with 5 bases of the junction left unmatched. Here the CDR3 DNA reads TGTGCCAGCAAGACTAGCGGGAGGGCACTCGAGCAGTACTTC. Its translation: CASKTSGRALEQYF.

Judged by abundance, this clonotype is medium-sized (0.01 to 0.1%). This sequence joins TRBV20-1 and TRBJ1-1; D remains ambiguous. CDR3 size: 13 residues. From germline, CDR1 is DFQATT and CDR2 SNEGSKA (reference sequence). V was pared by 0 bases and J by 3 bases, with 8 bases between. Here the CDR3 DNA reads TGCAGTGCTAGAGATGGGGTACACACTGAAGCTTTCTTT. As protein: CSARDGVHTEAFF.

This clonotype is termed medium-sized. The chain combines TRBV6-1 with TRBJ1-1; no firm D call. This CDR3 region has 11 residues. In germline, CDR1 is MNHNS, CDR2 SASEGT. Deletions cut 4 bases from V and 7 bases from J, with 7 bases between. The DNA for the CDR3 is TGTGCCAGCAGTGCTCATGATGAAGCTTTCTTT. Residues: CASSAHDEAFF.

This clonotype is classed as medium-sized. The V gene is TRBV20-1, the J gene TRBJ2-3; no firm D call. CDR3 length: 15 amino acids. Trimming took 0 bases from V and 2 from J, leaving 12 bases between them. The germline CDR1 and CDR2 sequences are DFQATT and SNEGSKA (reference sequence). The CDR3 DNA reads as TGCAGTGCTAGAGATTTAGGACCTGCCACAGATACGCAGTATTTT. Encoded protein: CSARDLGPATDTQYF.

In this sample, this clonotype is medium-sized. The rearrangement links TRBV15 to TRBJ1-6; 7 bases match TRBD1. This CDR3 has 14 residues. The V and J ends lost 4 bases and 7 bases, in that order; junction bases with no gene match: 4. CDR1 is LNHNV, CDR2 YYDKDF, per germline (reference sequence). The CDR3: CATSTGTENSPLHF. In DNA form, the CDR3 reads TGTGCCACCAGCACCGGGACAGAGAATTCACCCCTCCACTTT.

A few counts support this clonotype. The chain joins TRBV10-3 to TRBJ2-1; 9 bases are a match to TRBD2. Germline V gene lookup returns CDR1 ENHRY and CDR2 SYGVKD. The V and J ends lost 0 bases and 2 bases, in that order; junction bases with no gene match: 2. There are 16 residues in the CDR3. The chain's CDR3 is CAISESGTSTYNEQFF. Here the CDR3 DNA reads TGTGCCATCAGTGAGTCAGGGACTAGCACCTACAATGAGCAGTTCTTC.

This clonotype counts as medium-sized. This sequence joins TRBV7-8 and TRBJ1-6; the D is unclear. V dropped 1 base and J dropped 5 bases, with 9 bases sitting between them. CDR3 length equals 15 residues. The germline V gene has CDR1 SGHVS and CDR2 FQNEAQ. This CDR3 reads CASSLVGSNNSPLHF. The CDR3 bases are TGTGCCAGCAGCTTAGTTGGCAGTAATAATTCACCCCTCCACTTT.